These T cell receptor beta chains were read from a single sample in a study of human T cells and chemical hapten exposure. Using its own MiXCR run on the RACE reads, TCRdb lists one record per CDR3 protein. The sample yields some 380,000 distinct CDR3 sequences, approximately 5.1% seen once. This specimen was whole blood, taken in connection with sensitization to the hapten diphenylcyclopropenone (DPC). Every receptor here comes from a woman between 45 and 65 years old with alopecia areata. Some clones in this sample may be carry-over from other donors' samples. Both conserved end residues are part of each CDR3. The order of the fields is J gene, V gene, D gene, clone size, CDR3 DNA, CDR3 protein. A D gene is named only where the DNA matches it firmly. The size entry is marked missing in some rows and otherwise reads once, few, many or a size class.

j_call: TRBJ1-2; v_call: TRBV7-3; d_call: NA; clone_size: once; cdr3_nt: TGTGCCAGCAGCCTCAACCCGGGCTATGGCTACACCTTC; cdr3_aa: CASSLNPGYGYTF
j_call: TRBJ2-3; v_call: TRBV9; d_call: TRBD2; clone_size: NA; cdr3_nt: TGTGCCAGCAGCCCACGGACTAGCGGGAGGTTAGATACGCAGTATTTT; cdr3_aa: CASSPRTSGRLDTQYF
j_call: TRBJ1-5; v_call: TRBV6-5; d_call: NA; clone_size: NA; cdr3_nt: TGTGCCAGCAGTATCCGGGACGGAAGCGATCAGCCCCAGCATTTT; cdr3_aa: CASSIRDGSDQPQHF
j_call: TRBJ2-3; v_call: TRBV6-1; d_call: TRBD2; clone_size: many; cdr3_nt: TGTGCCAGCAGTGATGGGACTACCTCAGATACGCAGTATTTT; cdr3_aa: CASSDGTTSDTQYF
j_call: TRBJ2-7; v_call: TRBV2; d_call: NA; clone_size: many; cdr3_nt: TGTGCCAGCAGTGCAGTGGGTAACGGGCAGTACTTC; cdr3_aa: CASSAVGNGQYF
j_call: TRBJ2-3; v_call: TRBV9; d_call: NA; clone_size: many; cdr3_nt: TGTGCCAGCAGCGTAGTGAACGGGATGAGCACAGATACGCAGTATTTT; cdr3_aa: CASSVVNGMSTDTQYF
j_call: TRBJ2-3; v_call: TRBV7-6; d_call: NA; clone_size: NA; cdr3_nt: TGTGCCAGCAGCTTGGACTCCCCTTGGGCGGATACGCAGTATTTT; cdr3_aa: CASSLDSPWADTQYF
j_call: TRBJ2-3; v_call: TRBV7-6; d_call: TRBD2; clone_size: few; cdr3_nt: TGTGCCAGCAGCTTAGGGGGTGGCGGGAGAAGGTCCGCAGATACGCAGTATTTT; cdr3_aa: CASSLGGGGRRSADTQYF
j_call: TRBJ2-7; v_call: TRBV20-1; d_call: TRBD2; clone_size: many; cdr3_nt: TGCAGTGCCTACCTGCCGGGACTAGCGGGAGACGAGCAGTACTTC; cdr3_aa: CSAYLPGLAGDEQYF
j_call: TRBJ2-7; v_call: TRBV25-1; d_call: NA; clone_size: few; cdr3_nt: TGTGCCAGCAGTGCAATGGGGTCGGGGGAGCAGTACTTC; cdr3_aa: CASSAMGSGEQYF
j_call: TRBJ1-1; v_call: TRBV6-2/TRBV6-3; d_call: NA; clone_size: many; cdr3_nt: TGTGCCAGCAGACAGGGCCTGAACACTGAAGCTTTCTTT; cdr3_aa: CASRQGLNTEAFF
j_call: TRBJ1-1; v_call: TRBV11-2; d_call: NA; clone_size: many; cdr3_nt: TGTGCCAGCAGCTTATACAGGTCGAACACTGAAGCTTTCTTT; cdr3_aa: CASSLYRSNTEAFF
j_call: TRBJ2-7; v_call: TRBV6-5; d_call: TRBD2; clone_size: NA; cdr3_nt: TGTGCCAGCAGTTCCCCGGCTAGCGGGAGGGCCCACGAGCAGTACTTC; cdr3_aa: CASSSPASGRAHEQYF
j_call: TRBJ2-6; v_call: TRBV28; d_call: NA; clone_size: few; cdr3_nt: TGTGCCAGCAGTCTACCCCGTGGCTCTGGGGCCAACGTCCTGACTTTC; cdr3_aa: CASSLPRGSGANVLTF
j_call: TRBJ1-1; v_call: TRBV4-2; d_call: NA; clone_size: many; cdr3_nt: TGTGCCAGCAGCCAAGATCTGTTGAACACTGAAGCTTTCTTT; cdr3_aa: CASSQDLLNTEAFF
j_call: TRBJ1-1; v_call: TRBV5-1; d_call: TRBD1; clone_size: many; cdr3_nt: TGCGCCAGCAGCCGGACAGGGGGCAAGAACACTGAAGCTTTCTTT; cdr3_aa: CASSRTGGKNTEAFF
j_call: TRBJ1-5; v_call: TRBV7-2; d_call: NA; clone_size: many; cdr3_nt: TGTGCCAGCAGCTCCTTGACAGTAGGCAATCAGCCCCAGCATTTT; cdr3_aa: CASSSLTVGNQPQHF
j_call: TRBJ2-7; v_call: TRBV3-1; d_call: TRBD1; clone_size: many; cdr3_nt: TGTGCCAGCAGCCATGGGACAGGGGCGAACGAGCAGTACTTC; cdr3_aa: CASSHGTGANEQYF
j_call: TRBJ2-7; v_call: TRBV6-5; d_call: TRBD1; clone_size: many; cdr3_nt: TGTGCCAGCAGTTACACGATGAAGGGCGGACAGGGGGCTTACGAGCAGTACTTC; cdr3_aa: CASSYTMKGGQGAYEQYF
j_call: TRBJ2-3; v_call: TRBV7-6; d_call: NA; clone_size: many; cdr3_nt: TGTGCCAGCAGCTTCCACACAGATACGCAGTATTTT; cdr3_aa: CASSFHTDTQYF
j_call: TRBJ2-7; v_call: TRBV27; d_call: NA; clone_size: many; cdr3_nt: TGTGCCAGCAGTTTAAGGGGAGCGGGCGAGCAGTACTTC; cdr3_aa: CASSLRGAGEQYF
j_call: TRBJ2-5; v_call: TRBV5-1; d_call: NA; clone_size: few; cdr3_nt: TGCGCCAGCGGCGTGGGTTCCCAAGAGACCCAGTACTTC; cdr3_aa: CASGVGSQETQYF
j_call: TRBJ2-7; v_call: TRBV10-3; d_call: NA; clone_size: few; cdr3_nt: TGTGCCATCAGTCCGACAGGAGAAGCCTACGAGCAGTACTTC; cdr3_aa: CAISPTGEAYEQYF
j_call: TRBJ1-1; v_call: TRBV4-2; d_call: NA; clone_size: few; cdr3_nt: TGTGCCAGCAGCGTAGGGGTAGGCGCTTTCTTT; cdr3_aa: CASSVGVGAFF
j_call: TRBJ1-5; v_call: TRBV27; d_call: NA; clone_size: many; cdr3_nt: TGTGCCGGCGAGGGGGATCAGCCCCAGCATTTT; cdr3_aa: CAGEGDQPQHF
j_call: TRBJ1-4; v_call: TRBV6-5; d_call: NA; clone_size: many; cdr3_nt: TGTGCCAGCAGTTACAACAGGGTTCGGGAAAAACTGTTTTTT; cdr3_aa: CASSYNRVREKLFF
j_call: TRBJ1-2; v_call: TRBV20-1; d_call: NA; clone_size: many; cdr3_nt: TGCAGTGCTAGAGGAGGGCCCTATGGCTACACCTTC; cdr3_aa: CSARGGPYGYTF
j_call: TRBJ2-2; v_call: TRBV5-1; d_call: TRBD2; clone_size: many; cdr3_nt: TGCGCCAGCAGCTTGGCTCTAGCGGGAGGATCCACCGGGGAGCTGTTTTTT; cdr3_aa: CASSLALAGGSTGELFF
j_call: TRBJ2-5; v_call: TRBV5-1; d_call: NA; clone_size: many; cdr3_nt: TGCGCCAGCAGCTTGTCTGGTGGTAGCGTAAGGGAGACCCAGTACTTC; cdr3_aa: CASSLSGGSVRETQYF
j_call: TRBJ2-2; v_call: TRBV28; d_call: NA; clone_size: many; cdr3_nt: TGTGCCAGCAGTTTTACGAGAGCCGGGGAGCTGTTTTTT; cdr3_aa: CASSFTRAGELFF
j_call: TRBJ2-1; v_call: TRBV24-1; d_call: NA; clone_size: many; cdr3_nt: TGTGCCACCAGTGAGCCGGGACTCTACAATGAGCAGTTCTTC; cdr3_aa: CATSEPGLYNEQFF
j_call: TRBJ2-5; v_call: TRBV5-8; d_call: NA; clone_size: many; cdr3_nt: TGTGCCAGCAGCCCGGGACACTTCCAAGAGACCCAGTACTTC; cdr3_aa: CASSPGHFQETQYF
j_call: TRBJ2-7; v_call: TRBV12-3/TRBV12-4; d_call: NA; clone_size: many; cdr3_nt: TGTGCCAGCAGTTCCCGACAGAGTACCTACGAGCAGTACTTC; cdr3_aa: CASSSRQSTYEQYF
j_call: TRBJ2-1; v_call: TRBV2; d_call: NA; clone_size: many; cdr3_nt: TGTGCCAGCAGTGAGTTGTGGGGGGCTGAGCAGTTCTTC; cdr3_aa: CASSELWGAEQFF
j_call: TRBJ2-7; v_call: TRBV6-2/TRBV6-3; d_call: NA; clone_size: many; cdr3_nt: TGTGCCAGCAGCAGGGACGTCGAGCAGTACTTC; cdr3_aa: CASSRDVEQYF
j_call: TRBJ2-1; v_call: TRBV5-1; d_call: TRBD1; clone_size: many; cdr3_nt: TGCGCCAGCAGCTCCGTCGACAGGGGAAATGAGCAGTTCTTC; cdr3_aa: CASSSVDRGNEQFF
j_call: TRBJ2-4; v_call: TRBV7-2; d_call: NA; clone_size: NA; cdr3_nt: TGTGCCAGCAGCGAGGGGCAGCCTCTAGCCAAAAACATTCAGTACTTC; cdr3_aa: CASSEGQPLAKNIQYF
j_call: TRBJ2-1; v_call: TRBV4-3; d_call: TRBD2; clone_size: few; cdr3_nt: TGCGCCAGCAGCCAAGATAAGTCCGGGGGGTACAATGAGCAGTTCTTC; cdr3_aa: CASSQDKSGGYNEQFF
j_call: TRBJ1-5; v_call: TRBV6-6; d_call: NA; clone_size: NA; cdr3_nt: TGTGCCAGCAGTGGACAGACAAGGGGCAATCAGCCCCAGCATTTT; cdr3_aa: CASSGQTRGNQPQHF
j_call: TRBJ2-2; v_call: TRBV11-2; d_call: NA; clone_size: NA; cdr3_nt: TGTGCCAGCAACCCCGCTTATGGCACCGGGGAGCTGTTTTTT; cdr3_aa: CASNPAYGTGELFF
j_call: TRBJ2-2; v_call: TRBV29-1; d_call: NA; clone_size: NA; cdr3_nt: TGCAGCGTCATACAGGGCACCGGGGAGCTGTTTTTT; cdr3_aa: CSVIQGTGELFF
j_call: TRBJ2-1; v_call: TRBV9; d_call: TRBD2; clone_size: few; cdr3_nt: TGTGCCAGCAGCCCAGACGAGGCGGGAGGGAATGAGCAGTTCTTC; cdr3_aa: CASSPDEAGGNEQFF
j_call: TRBJ2-1; v_call: TRBV12-3/TRBV12-4; d_call: NA; clone_size: many; cdr3_nt: TGTGCCAGCAGTTCCTTGACTAGATCTAATGAGCAGTTCTTC; cdr3_aa: CASSSLTRSNEQFF
j_call: TRBJ2-7; v_call: TRBV12-3/TRBV12-4; d_call: NA; clone_size: many; cdr3_nt: TGTGCCAGCAGTGTGCAAACGGACTACGAGCAGTACTTC; cdr3_aa: CASSVQTDYEQYF
j_call: TRBJ1-5; v_call: TRBV4-1; d_call: NA; clone_size: many; cdr3_nt: TGCGCCAGCAGCCCCACGACAAAAAGCAATCAGCCCCAGCATTTT; cdr3_aa: CASSPTTKSNQPQHF
j_call: TRBJ2-7; v_call: TRBV27; d_call: TRBD1; clone_size: NA; cdr3_nt: TGTGCCAGCAGTTTGAGGGGGCCTAGCTCCTACGAGCAGTACTTC; cdr3_aa: CASSLRGPSSYEQYF
j_call: TRBJ2-5; v_call: TRBV6-2/TRBV6-3; d_call: NA; clone_size: many; cdr3_nt: TGTGCCAGCAGTCACTCGGCGGCTATACTGTACTTC; cdr3_aa: CASSHSAAILYF